Sequencing of this TCR beta chain was carried out in a study of blood T cell repertoires in COVID-19. The overall study: Spain, Italy and the United States supplied samples that represented acute and convalescent COVID-19.

Clones were sequenced by immunoSEQ multiplex PCR, and TCRdb holds only the in-frame ones, with some missing. The sample has 110,000 to 150,000 clones; around 81% are singletons. Germline V gives CDR1 SGHNT, CDR2 YYREEE (reference sequence). This CDR3 is 14 amino acids long. The ends were cut back, 4 bases at V and 8 bases at J, with 16 bases in the middle. This TCR came from a woman aged 45-59 years with acute or convalescent COVID-19. The rearrangement links TRBV5-4 to TRBJ2-1; maybe TRBD1 (8 bases). What was sequenced was peripheral blood. CDR3 residues: CASSPNTGGDEQFF. In DNA, the CDR3 is TGTGCCAGCAGCCCAAATACAGGGGGGGATGAGCAGTTCTTC. The whole variable domain, filled in from reference TRBV5-4 and TRBJ2-1, reads ETGVTQSPTHLIKTRGQQVTLRCSSQSGHNTVSWYQQALGQGPQFIFQYYREEENGRGNFPPRFSGLQFPNYSSELNVNALELDDSALYLCASSPNTGGDEQFFGPGTRLTVL.